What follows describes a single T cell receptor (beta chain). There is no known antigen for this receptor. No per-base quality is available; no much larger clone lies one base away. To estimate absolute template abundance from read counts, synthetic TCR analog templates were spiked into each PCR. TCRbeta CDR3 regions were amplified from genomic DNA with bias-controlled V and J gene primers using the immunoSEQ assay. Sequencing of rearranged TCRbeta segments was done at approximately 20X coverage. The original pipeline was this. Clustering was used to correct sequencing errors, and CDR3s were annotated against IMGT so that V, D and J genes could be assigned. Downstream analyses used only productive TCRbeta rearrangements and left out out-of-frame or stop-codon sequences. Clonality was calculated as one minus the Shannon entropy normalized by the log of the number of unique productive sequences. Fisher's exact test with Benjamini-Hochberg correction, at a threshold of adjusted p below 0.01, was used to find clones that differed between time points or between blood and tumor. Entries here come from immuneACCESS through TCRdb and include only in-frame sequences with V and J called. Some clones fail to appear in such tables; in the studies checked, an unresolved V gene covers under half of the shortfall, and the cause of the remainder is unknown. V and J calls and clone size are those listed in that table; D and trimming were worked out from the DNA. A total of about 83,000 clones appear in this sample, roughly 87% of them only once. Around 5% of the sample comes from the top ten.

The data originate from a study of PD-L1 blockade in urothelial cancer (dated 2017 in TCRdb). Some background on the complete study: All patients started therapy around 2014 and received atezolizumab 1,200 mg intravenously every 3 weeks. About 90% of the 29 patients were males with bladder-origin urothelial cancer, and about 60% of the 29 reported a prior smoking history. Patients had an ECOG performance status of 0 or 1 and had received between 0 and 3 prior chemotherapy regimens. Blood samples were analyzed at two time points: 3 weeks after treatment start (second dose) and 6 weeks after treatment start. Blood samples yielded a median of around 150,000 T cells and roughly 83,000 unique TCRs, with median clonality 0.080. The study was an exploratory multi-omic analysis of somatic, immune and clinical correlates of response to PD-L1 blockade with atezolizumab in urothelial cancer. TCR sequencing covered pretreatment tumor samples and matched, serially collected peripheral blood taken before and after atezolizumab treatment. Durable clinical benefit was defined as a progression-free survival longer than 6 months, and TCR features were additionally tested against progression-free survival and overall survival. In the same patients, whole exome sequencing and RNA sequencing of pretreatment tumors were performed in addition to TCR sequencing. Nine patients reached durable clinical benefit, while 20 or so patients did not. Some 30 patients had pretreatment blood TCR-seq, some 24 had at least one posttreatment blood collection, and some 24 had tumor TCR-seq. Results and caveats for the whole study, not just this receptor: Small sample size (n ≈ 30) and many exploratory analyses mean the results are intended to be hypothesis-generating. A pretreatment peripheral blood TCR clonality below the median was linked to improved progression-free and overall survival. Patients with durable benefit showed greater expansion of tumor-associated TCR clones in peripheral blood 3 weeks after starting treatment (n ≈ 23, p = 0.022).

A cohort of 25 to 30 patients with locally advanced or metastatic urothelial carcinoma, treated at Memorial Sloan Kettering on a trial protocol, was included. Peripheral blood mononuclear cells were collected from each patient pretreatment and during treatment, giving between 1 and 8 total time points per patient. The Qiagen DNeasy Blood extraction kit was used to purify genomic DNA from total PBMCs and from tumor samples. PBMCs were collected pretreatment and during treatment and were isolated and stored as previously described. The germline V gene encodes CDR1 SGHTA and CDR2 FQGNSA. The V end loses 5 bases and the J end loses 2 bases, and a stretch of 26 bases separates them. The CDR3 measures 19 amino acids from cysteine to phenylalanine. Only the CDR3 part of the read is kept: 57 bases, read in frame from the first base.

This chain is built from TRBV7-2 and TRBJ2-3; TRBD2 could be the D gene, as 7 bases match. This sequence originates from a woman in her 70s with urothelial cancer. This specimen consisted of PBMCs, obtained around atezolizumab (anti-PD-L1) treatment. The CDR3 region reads CASSRGSRRGRTNTDTQYF. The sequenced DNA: TGTGCCAGCAGCAGGGGGAGTAGGCGCGGGAGAACAAACACAGATACGCAGTATTTT.